The sequence of this T cell receptor beta chain was determined in a study of T cell responses to AZD1222 COVID-19 vaccine. Study observations and caveats: Distributed over spike, vaccine-associated CD4 TCRs predominated at 160-218 and 743-854. Close to half of all spike-specific TCRs reportedly target regions of the variants that are unmutated. White British ancestry dominated among donors, who included more females, and clonal diversity was possibly underestimated.

Generated by immunoSEQ multiplex PCR, the TCRdb table keeps only in-frame clones and is missing some. The sample yields 50,000 to 70,000 clones, more than 80% seen once. About this clone: Its antigen is not identified.

The CDR3 is made up of 15 amino acids. V gave up 6 bases and J gave up 4 bases, with 19 bases separating them. From germline, CDR1 is MNHEY and CDR2 SMNVEV (reference sequence). The rearrangement joins TRBV27 to TRBJ2-7; D could derive from TRBD1 or TRBD2 (6 bases each). Specimen: peripheral blood, collected on day 0 of MenACWY control vaccination. The TCR comes from an adult in good health. The CDR3 loop reads CASRIRGLGAYEQYF. CDR3 nucleotide sequence: TGTGCCAGCAGGATTCGGGGGCTGGGGGCGTACGAGCAGTACTTC.